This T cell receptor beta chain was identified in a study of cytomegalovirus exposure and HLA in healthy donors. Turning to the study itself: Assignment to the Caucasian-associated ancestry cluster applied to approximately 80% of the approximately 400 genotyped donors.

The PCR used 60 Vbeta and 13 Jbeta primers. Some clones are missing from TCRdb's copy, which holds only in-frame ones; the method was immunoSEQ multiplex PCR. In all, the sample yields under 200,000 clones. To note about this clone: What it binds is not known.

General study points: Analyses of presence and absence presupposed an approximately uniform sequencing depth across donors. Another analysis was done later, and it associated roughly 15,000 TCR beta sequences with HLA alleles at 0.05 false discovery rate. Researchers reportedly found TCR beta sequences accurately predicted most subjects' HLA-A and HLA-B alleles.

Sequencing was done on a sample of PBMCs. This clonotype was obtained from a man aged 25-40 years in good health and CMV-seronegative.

CDR3 loop: CASSGTRDNEQFF. The CDR3 nucleotides read TGTGCCAGCAGTGGGACTCGCGACAATGAGCAGTTCTTC. The rearrangement links TRBV2 to TRBJ2-1, with a weak D call TRBD2 (5 bases). The CDR3 has 13 residues. V was cut by 4 bases and J by 5 bases, with 9 bases left in between. Germline V gives CDR1 SNHLY, CDR2 FYNNEI.